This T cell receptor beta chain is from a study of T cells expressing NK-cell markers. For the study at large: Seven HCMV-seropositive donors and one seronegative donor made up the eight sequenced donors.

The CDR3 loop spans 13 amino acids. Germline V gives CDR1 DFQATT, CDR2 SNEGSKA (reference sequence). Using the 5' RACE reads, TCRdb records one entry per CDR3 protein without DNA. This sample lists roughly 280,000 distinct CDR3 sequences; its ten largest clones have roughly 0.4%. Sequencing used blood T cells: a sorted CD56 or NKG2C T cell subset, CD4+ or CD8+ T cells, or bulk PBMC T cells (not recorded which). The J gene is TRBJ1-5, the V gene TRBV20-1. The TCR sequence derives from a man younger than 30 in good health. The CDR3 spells CSARGGSDQPQHF.